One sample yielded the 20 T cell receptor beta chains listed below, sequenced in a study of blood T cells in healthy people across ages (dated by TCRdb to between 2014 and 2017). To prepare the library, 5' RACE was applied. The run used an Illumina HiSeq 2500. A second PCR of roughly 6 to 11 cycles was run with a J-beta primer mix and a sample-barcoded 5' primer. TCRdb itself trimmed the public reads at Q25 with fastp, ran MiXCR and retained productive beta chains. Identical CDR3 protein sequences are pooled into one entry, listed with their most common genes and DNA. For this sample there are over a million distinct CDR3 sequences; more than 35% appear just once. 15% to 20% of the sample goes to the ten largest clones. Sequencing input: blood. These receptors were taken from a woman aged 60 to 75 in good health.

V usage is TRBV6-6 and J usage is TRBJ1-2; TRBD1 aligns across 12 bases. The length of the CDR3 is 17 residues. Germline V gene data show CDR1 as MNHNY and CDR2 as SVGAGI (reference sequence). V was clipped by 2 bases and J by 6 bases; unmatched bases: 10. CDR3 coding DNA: TGTGCCAGCAGTTACCCTTCTCCGGGACAGGGGGCGGATGGCTACACCTTC. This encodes CASSYPSPGQGADGYTF.

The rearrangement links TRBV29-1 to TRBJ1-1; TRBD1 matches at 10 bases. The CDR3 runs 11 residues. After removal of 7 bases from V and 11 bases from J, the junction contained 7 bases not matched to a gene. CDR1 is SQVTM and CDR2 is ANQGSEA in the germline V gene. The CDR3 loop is CSAGQGSLAFF. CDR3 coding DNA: TGCAGCGCGGGACAGGGGTCTCTTGCTTTCTTT.

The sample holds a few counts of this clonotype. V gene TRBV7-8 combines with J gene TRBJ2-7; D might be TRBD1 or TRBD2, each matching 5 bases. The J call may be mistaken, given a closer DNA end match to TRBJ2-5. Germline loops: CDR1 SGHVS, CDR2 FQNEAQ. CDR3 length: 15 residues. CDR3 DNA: TGTGCCAGCAGCTTAGAGGCCGGGGCAGGACAGACCCAGTACTTC. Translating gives CASSLEAGAGQTQYF.

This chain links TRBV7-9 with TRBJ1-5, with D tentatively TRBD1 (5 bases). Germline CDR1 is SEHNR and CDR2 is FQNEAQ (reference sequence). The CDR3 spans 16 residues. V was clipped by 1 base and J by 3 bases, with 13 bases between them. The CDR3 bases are TGTGCCAGCAGCTTAGGGGGGAGCAGGTTCAATCAGCCCCAGCATTTT. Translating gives CASSLGGSRFNQPQHF.

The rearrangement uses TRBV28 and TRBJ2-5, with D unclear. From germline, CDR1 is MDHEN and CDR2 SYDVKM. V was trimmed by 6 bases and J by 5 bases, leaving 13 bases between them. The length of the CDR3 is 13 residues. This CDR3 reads CASSALLRETQYF. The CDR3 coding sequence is TGTGCCAGCAGCGCCCTATTAAGGGAGACCCAGTACTTC.

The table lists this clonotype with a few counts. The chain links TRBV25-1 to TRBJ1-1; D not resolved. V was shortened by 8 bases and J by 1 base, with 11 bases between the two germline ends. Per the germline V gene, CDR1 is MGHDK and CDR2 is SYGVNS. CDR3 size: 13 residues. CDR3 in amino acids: CASALRGNTEAFF. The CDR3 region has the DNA TGTGCCAGCGCTCTTAGAGGGAACACTGAAGCTTTCTTT.

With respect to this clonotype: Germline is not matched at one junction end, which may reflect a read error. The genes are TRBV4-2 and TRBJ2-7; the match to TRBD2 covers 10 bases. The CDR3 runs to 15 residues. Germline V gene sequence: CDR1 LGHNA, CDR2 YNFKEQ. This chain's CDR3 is CTSSPDASGSYEQYF. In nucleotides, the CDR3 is TGTACCAGCAGCCCCGACGCTAGCGGGAGCTACGAGCAGTACTTC.

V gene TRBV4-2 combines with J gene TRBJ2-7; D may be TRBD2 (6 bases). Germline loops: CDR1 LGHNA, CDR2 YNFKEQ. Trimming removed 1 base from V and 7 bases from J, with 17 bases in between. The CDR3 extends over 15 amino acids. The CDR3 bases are TGTGCCAGCAGCCAAGGGAGCGGAGGGGCGGAAGAGCAGTACTTC. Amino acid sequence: CASSQGSGGAEEQYF.

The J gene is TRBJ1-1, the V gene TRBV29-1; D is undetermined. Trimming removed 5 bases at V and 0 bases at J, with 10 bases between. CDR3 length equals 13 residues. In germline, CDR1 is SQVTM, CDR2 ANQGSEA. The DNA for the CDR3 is TGCAGCGTTAGAGGGCGACTGAACACTGAAGCTTTCTTT. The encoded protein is CSVRGRLNTEAFF.

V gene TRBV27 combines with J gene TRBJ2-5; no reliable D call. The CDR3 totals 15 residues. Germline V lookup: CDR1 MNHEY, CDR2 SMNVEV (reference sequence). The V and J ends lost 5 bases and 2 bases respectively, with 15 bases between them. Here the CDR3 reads CASSPRYQSQETQYF. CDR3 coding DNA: TGTGCCAGCAGTCCAAGGTACCAATCTCAAGAGACCCAGTACTTC.

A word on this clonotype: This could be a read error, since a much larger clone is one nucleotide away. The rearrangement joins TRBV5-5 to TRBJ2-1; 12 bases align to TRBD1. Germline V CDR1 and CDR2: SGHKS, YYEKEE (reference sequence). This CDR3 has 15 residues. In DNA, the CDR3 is TGTGCCGGCAGCTCAGGGGACAGGGGGCGAGTAGGGCAGTTCTTC. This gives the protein CAGSSGDRGRVGQFF.

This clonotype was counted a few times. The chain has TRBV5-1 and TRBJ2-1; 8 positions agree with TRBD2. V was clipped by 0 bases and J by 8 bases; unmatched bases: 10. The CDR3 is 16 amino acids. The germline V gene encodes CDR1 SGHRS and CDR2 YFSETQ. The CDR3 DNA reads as TGCGCCAGCAGCTTGGACCCGGGACTAGTTGTCTATGAGCAGTTCTTC. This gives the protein CASSLDPGLVVYEQFF.

CDR3 nucleotides: TGTGCCAGTGGACAGGGGCGATCATTCACAGATACGCAGTATTTT. This encodes CASGQGRSFTDTQYF. This chain connects TRBV6-1 to TRBJ2-3; 9 nucleotides line up with TRBD1. Germline V gene data show CDR1 as MNHNS and CDR2 as SASEGT. V shed 9 bases and J 2 bases; nucleotides not matched to a gene: 9. The length of the CDR3 is 15 residues.

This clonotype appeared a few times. The CDR3 is CASSSPRDGYTF. Here the CDR3 DNA reads TGTGCCAGCAGCTCTCCTCGAGATGGCTACACCTTC. The rearrangement links TRBV7-2 to TRBJ1-2; no definite D call. The CDR3 has 12 residues. Trimming took 4 bases from V and 6 from J, leaving 9 bases between them. Per germline, CDR1 SGHTA and CDR2 FQGNSA.

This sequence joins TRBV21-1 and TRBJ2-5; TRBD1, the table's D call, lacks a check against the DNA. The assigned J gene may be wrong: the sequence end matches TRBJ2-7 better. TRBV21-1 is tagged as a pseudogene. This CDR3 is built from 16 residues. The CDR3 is CASSSTGQQKKYEQYF. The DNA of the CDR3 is TGTGCCAGCAGCTCGACAGGGCAACAGAAAAAATACGAGCAGTACTTC.

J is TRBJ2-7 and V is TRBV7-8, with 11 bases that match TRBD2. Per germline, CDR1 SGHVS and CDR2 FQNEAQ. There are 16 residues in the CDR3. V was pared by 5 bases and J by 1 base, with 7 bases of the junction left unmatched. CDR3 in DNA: TGTGCCAGCAGCATTAGCGGGGGGGCCCGGTCCTACGAGCAGTACTTC. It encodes CASSISGGARSYEQYF. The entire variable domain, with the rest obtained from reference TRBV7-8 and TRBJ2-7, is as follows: GAGVSQSPRYKVAKRGQDVALRCDPISGHVSLFWYQQALGQGPEFLTYFQNEAQLDKSGLPSDRFFAERPEGSVSTLKIQRTQQEDSAVYLCASSISGGARSYEQYFGPGTRLTVT.

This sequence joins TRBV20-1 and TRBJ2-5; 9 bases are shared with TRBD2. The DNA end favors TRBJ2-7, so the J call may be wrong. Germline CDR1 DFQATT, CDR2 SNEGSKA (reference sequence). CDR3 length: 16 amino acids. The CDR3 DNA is TGCAGTGCTAGAGCTGGGCTAGCGGGAAGGACTGGCGAGCAGTACTTC. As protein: CSARAGLAGRTGEQYF.

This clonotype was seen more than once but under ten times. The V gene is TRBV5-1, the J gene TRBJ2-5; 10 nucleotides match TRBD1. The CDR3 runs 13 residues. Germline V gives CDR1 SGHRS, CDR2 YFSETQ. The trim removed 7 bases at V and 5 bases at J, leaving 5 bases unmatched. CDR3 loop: CASHGTGEETQYF. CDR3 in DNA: TGCGCCAGCCACGGGACAGGGGAGGAGACCCAGTACTTC.

CDR3 in amino acids: CSARPYFSNGTLSYTF. For the CDR3, the DNA is TGCAGTGCTAGACCTTACTTCTCCAACGGGACGCTAAGCTACACCTTC. The V and J genes are TRBV20-1 and TRBJ1-2, with D maybe TRBD1 (5 bases). Trimming took off 2 bases at V and 9 bases at J, with 25 bases between the two ends. Germline V CDR1 and CDR2: DFQATT, SNEGSKA (reference sequence). CDR3 size: 16 residues.

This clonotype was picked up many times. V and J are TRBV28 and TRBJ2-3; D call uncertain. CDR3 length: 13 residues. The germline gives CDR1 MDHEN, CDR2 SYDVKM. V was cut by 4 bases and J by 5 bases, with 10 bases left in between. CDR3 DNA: TGTGCCAGCAGTTCACCCAACCTAGATACGCAGTATTTT. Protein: CASSSPNLDTQYF.